This section outlines one T cell receptor beta chain sequence together with its context. This sample is part of a study of blood T cell repertoires in COVID-19. Generated by immunoSEQ multiplex PCR, the TCRdb table keeps only in-frame clones and is missing some. The table shows roughly 180,000 clones, with roughly 80% occurring only once. Germline V gene data show CDR1 as SGHDT and CDR2 as YYEEEE. The CDR3 runs 13 residues. Trimming cost V 2 bases and J 0 bases, with 3 bases left between them. The rearrangement links TRBV5-6 to TRBJ1-3; no clear D. The sequencing sample was made of PBMCs or T cells enriched from blood (not recorded which). The receptor was derived from a woman aged 50 to 60 who had recovered from COVID-19. The chain's CDR3 is CASSFGSGNTIYF. The CDR3 region has the DNA TGTGCCAGCAGCTTCGGCTCTGGAAACACCATATATTTT.